This T cell receptor (beta chain) was identified in a study of long-term antiretroviral therapy in people with HIV. About the research overall: Collection dates of the earliest samples fall about a decade before the 2015 immediate-ART recommendation. Broader study findings: Neither ART adherence, viral resistance nor therapy changes were documented. Drawn between the mid-2000s and the late 2010s, the blood was possibly obtained under older ART regimens. After ART, diversity increased yet remained lower than transplant donor controls.

As concerns this clone: The antigen is undetermined.

Trimming cost V 4 bases and J 0 bases, with 7 bases left between them. Germline CDR1 and CDR2: SGHTA and FQGNSA. The CDR3 contains 15 residues. Survey-level immunoSEQ v3.0 assays were run. Only in-frame clones appear in the TCRdb table, and some are missing; sequencing was by immunoSEQ multiplex PCR. The sample has over 15,000 clones, 80% seen once. The clonotype originates from a man younger than 30 with HIV. The sequencing here drew on unsorted PBMCs, taken 0.1 years before starting antiretroviral therapy. The V call is TRBV7-2, the J call TRBJ2-6, with no clear D. The CDR3 nucleotides read TGTGCCAGCAGCTCGACGCACTCTGGGGCCAACGTCCTGACTTTC. Residues: CASSSTHSGANVLTF.